This entry lists 4 T cell receptor beta chains sequenced from one sample in a study of cytomegalovirus exposure and HLA in healthy donors. 13 Jbeta primers and 60 Vbeta primers were used for the PCR. Produced via immunoSEQ multiplex PCR; TCRdb's table is partial and in-frame only. The sample holds 95,000 to 150,000 clones, about three quarters seen once. The sequencing sample was made of PBMCs. Source of these receptors: a middle-aged man in good health and CMV-seronegative.

This clone was seen a few times. The chain links TRBV28 to TRBJ2-7, with 11 nucleotides matching TRBD1. The CDR3 runs 15 residues. Trimming at V came to 5 bases and at J to 4 bases, leaving 7 bases not matched to a gene. Germline V gene sequence: CDR1 MDHEN, CDR2 SYDVKM. In DNA form, the CDR3 reads TGTGCCAGCAGTCCCTTGGGGGACAGGGGGTACGAGCAGTACTTC. Translation: CASSPLGDRGYEQYF.

V and J are TRBV19 and TRBJ1-2; D gene unclear. The CDR3 extends over 12 amino acids. CDR1 and CDR2 from the germline V gene are LNHDA and SQIVND (reference sequence). Trimming took 0 bases from V and 8 from J, leaving 7 bases between them. The CDR3, as DNA: TGTGCCAGTAGTATAGACAACAGCGGCTACACCTTC. Translation: CASSIDNSGYTF.

This clone is a singleton in its sample. The V gene is TRBV19, the J gene TRBJ2-6; 7 bases agree with TRBD1. V lost 6 bases and J lost 0; bases outside the gene matches: 14. The CDR3 sequence is 19 residues long. Germline assignment: CDR1 LNHDA and CDR2 SQIVND (reference sequence). CDR3 region: CASSRDSGSVSSGANVLTF. DNA for the CDR3: TGTGCCAGTAGCCGGGACAGTGGGTCGGTGAGCTCTGGGGCCAACGTCCTGACTTTC.

The chain couples TRBV18 to TRBJ2-7; unclear D gene. The CDR3 spans 15 residues. Germline loops: CDR1 KGHSH, CDR2 LQKENI. Trimming took off 2 bases at V and 0 bases at J, with 11 bases between the two ends. The CDR3 DNA reads as TGTGCCAGCTCACCAGCCGGGTTTTTCTCCTACGAGCAGTACTTC. Its protein is CASSPAGFFSYEQYF.